This is a list of T cell receptor beta chains from one sample in a study of molecular identifiers for immune sequencing clone quantification. TCRdb passed the PCR reads through MiXCR, listing each CDR3 protein once. Among approximately 500,000 distinct CDR3 sequences listed, roughly 23% were seen once. What was sequenced was naive CD8+ T cells from blood, with Jurkat cell RNA spiked in. These receptors all come from a human donor in good health. Some libraries in this study had Jurkat cell RNA spiked in. Both conserved end residues are part of each CDR3. Clone size, where shown, is once, few, many, or a class for clones that have expanded.

V	size	J	CDR3
TRBV7-9	few	TRBJ2-2	CASGTRLAGADTGELFF
TRBV7-2	-	TRBJ1-1	CASSLALRGAGEGSNTEAFF
TRBV6-1	many	TRBJ2-2	CASSEANTGELFF
TRBV12-3/TRBV12-4	many	TRBJ2-3	CASSSLQGTDTQYF
TRBV29-1	-	TRBJ2-7	CSVASRLSSYEQYF
TRBV6-5	many	TRBJ2-7	CATKAGNGYEQYF
TRBV20-1	many	TRBJ2-3	CSARAGTDTQYF
TRBV11-2	-	TRBJ1-1	CASSLFAGGAYFEAFF
TRBV29-1	-	TRBJ2-1	CSVLTGGSYNEQFF
TRBV12-3/TRBV12-4	-	TRBJ1-2	CASSLAPTGYYGYTF
TRBV6-1	-	TRBJ2-1	CASSEWASGSVKNEQFF
TRBV20-1	many	TRBJ2-7	CSATGTSGRASSYEQYF
TRBV6-5	-	TRBJ2-7	CASSYSGRGLSEQYF
TRBV4-1	many	TRBJ2-7	CASSPGSAGEYEQYF
TRBV5-8	many	TRBJ2-7	CASSLNTYEQYF
TRBV13	few	TRBJ2-3	CASSLERLAGTDTQYF
TRBV3-1	many	TRBJ1-1	CASSHVREPEAFF
TRBV7-9	few	TRBJ2-5	CAGSLGATLAQETQYF
TRBV28	few	TRBJ2-7	CASSLRLAGGADYEQYF
TRBV6-2/TRBV6-3	many	TRBJ1-5	CASSYDQDGLPIGGPQHF
TRBV4-3	many	TRBJ2-7	CASSQGSDSYEQYF
TRBV30	few	TRBJ2-1	CAWSSGEGVSNEQFF
TRBV7-9	many	TRBJ2-5	CASSLTTSGGLSQYF
TRBV20-1	many	TRBJ2-7	CSAPLAYEQYF
TRBV6-5	many	TRBJ2-3	CASSSESTDTQYF
TRBV6-4	-	TRBJ1-1	CASRTSMNTEAFF
TRBV27	many	TRBJ2-6	CASSLGGSFAGANVLTF
TRBV20-1	many	TRBJ2-6	CSARGLDRGANVLTF
TRBV2	many	TRBJ2-3	CASSVWGMDTQYF
TRBV20-1	-	TRBJ2-1	CSARDYSTPSSYDEQFF
TRBV24-1	many	TRBJ2-1	CATSESQGRDEQFF
TRBV7-9	-	TRBJ1-6	CASSPPHAGAYNSPLHF
TRBV2	many	TRBJ2-3	CASILLAGGTDTQYF
TRBV7-2	-	TRBJ1-2	CASSSVGGNYGYTF